The 23 T cell receptor beta chains below were found in one sample sequenced in a study of OX40 agonist ivuxolimab in advanced cancers. Clones were read by immunoSEQ multiplex PCR, and TCRdb kept only the in-frame ones, dropping some. The table has about 78,000 clones, over 75% seen once; the top ten hold roughly 0.26%. Material: CD4+ or CD8+ T cells sorted from blood, obtained in a trial of the OX40 agonist ivuxolimab. These receptors were obtained from an adult with an advanced solid tumor such as melanoma, head and neck, liver or kidney cancer.

The chain links TRBV29-1 to TRBJ1-1; D unclear. Germline loops: CDR1 SQVTM, CDR2 ANQGSEA. V shed 6 bases and J shed 6 bases, with 11 bases lying between them. The CDR3 is 11 amino acids. The CDR3 region has the DNA TGCAGCGTATCTATTGGCGCTGAAGCTTTCTTT. As protein: CSVSIGAEAFF.

This sequence joins TRBV7-6 and TRBJ2-5, with TRBD2 matching 8 bases. This CDR3 is 16 amino acids long. V was pared by 1 base and J by 4 bases, with 8 bases of the junction left unmatched. Germline V gene data show CDR1 as SGHVS and CDR2 as FNYEAQ. In DNA, the CDR3 is TGTGCCAGCAGCTTAGGCCCCCACGCGGGAGGAGAGACCCAGTACTTC. Translation: CASSLGPHAGGETQYF. The variable domain in full, with the rest retrieved from reference TRBV7-6 and TRBJ2-5, is GAGVSQSPRYKVTKRGQDVALRCDPISGHVSLYWYRQALGQGPEFLTYFNYEAQQDKSGLPNDRFSAERPEGSISTLTIQRTEQRDSAMYRCASSLGPHAGGETQYFGPGTRLLVL.

This chain uses TRBV7-9 with TRBJ2-3, with TRBD2 matching over 13 bases. The CDR3 covers 16 residues. V trimming: 5 bases; J trimming: 5 bases; junction bases outside the gene matches: 7. Looked up from germline, CDR1 is SEHNR and CDR2 is FQNEAQ (reference sequence). The CDR3 DNA reads TGTGCCAGCAGCGTTGGACTAGCGGGAGTTGGAGATACGCAGTATTTT. Its translation is CASSVGLAGVGDTQYF.

The genes are TRBV5-1 and TRBJ1-1; maybe TRBD1 (5 bases). CDR3 size: 14 residues. Germline V gene data show CDR1 as SGHRS and CDR2 as YFSETQ. V lost 0 bases to trimming and J lost 4 bases, with 10 bases between them. CDR3 bases: TGCGCCAGCAGCTTGGTGGCAGGGTTCACTGAAGCTTTCTTT. This encodes CASSLVAGFTEAFF.

The V gene is TRBV6-5, the J gene TRBJ2-1; 11 bases map to TRBD2. The length of the CDR3 is 15 residues. Germline CDR1 reads MNHEY; CDR2 reads SVGAGI. The junction had 6 bases not matched to a gene; V was cut back by 2 bases and J by 9 bases. The CDR3 loop is CASSYLTSGKSEQFF. The CDR3 DNA follows: TGTGCCAGCAGTTACCTGACTAGCGGGAAGAGTGAGCAGTTCTTC.

This rearrangement joins TRBV23-1 to TRBJ2-7; the match to TRBD2 covers 8 bases. TRBV23-1 is an ORF, and what it does is uncertain. This CDR3 spans 14 amino acids. V lost 3 bases, J lost 9 bases, and 10 bases stayed unmatched. The CDR3 region has the DNA TGCGCCAGCAGTCACCCTCCCCCTAGCGGGCGGCAGTACTTC. Translated: CASSHPPPSGRQYF.

V usage is TRBV9 and J usage is TRBJ2-6; D unclear. This CDR3 has 15 residues. CDR1 and CDR2 (germline): SGDLS, YYNGEE. V shed 0 bases and J shed 1 base, with 5 bases lying between them. CDR3 loop: CASSVGFSGANVLTF. CDR3 bases: TGTGCCAGCAGCGTAGGGTTTTCTGGGGCCAACGTCCTGACTTTC.

The CDR3 coding sequence is TGTGCCAGCATGAGACGGGGCAACAATGAGCAGTTCTTC. Protein: CASMRRGNNEQFF. The V gene is TRBV5-8, the J gene TRBJ2-1; D tentatively reads TRBD1 or TRBD2 (5 bases each). The CDR3 is 13 residues long. CDR1 and CDR2 from the germline V gene are SGHTS and YDEGEE. The ends were cut back, 6 bases at V and 5 bases at J, with 12 bases in the middle. Full variable domain (remainder filled in from reference TRBV5-8 and TRBJ2-1): EAGVTQSPTHLIKTRGQQATLRCSPISGHTSVYWYQQALGLGLQFLLWYDEGEERNRGNFPPRFSGRQFPNYSSELNVNALELEDSALYLCASMRRGNNEQFFGPGTRLTVL.

The genes are TRBV6-6 and TRBJ1-2; possibly TRBD1 for D (5 bases). Per germline, CDR1 MNHNY and CDR2 SVGAGI (reference sequence). This CDR3 region has 14 residues. V was cut by 2 bases and J by 2 bases, with 9 bases left in between. Written as DNA, the CDR3 is TGTGCCAGCAGTTACGCGGACACAAACTATGGCTACACCTTC. Protein sequence: CASSYADTNYGYTF.

V gene TRBV7-2 combines with J gene TRBJ2-7; 12 nucleotides align to TRBD2. This CDR3 contains 15 residues. The V segment lost 2 bases and the J segment 5 bases; nucleotides outside the gene matches: 4. Germline-derived CDR1 and CDR2 are SGHTA and FQGNSA. CDR3 sequence reads: CASSLLGLAGNEQYF. The DNA of the CDR3 is TGTGCCAGCAGCTTACTTGGACTAGCGGGAAACGAGCAGTACTTC.

The table lists this clone with a count of one. The rearrangement uses TRBV28 and TRBJ1-1, with D unresolved. V lost 3 bases, J lost 4 bases, and 12 bases lay in between. CDR3 length: 14 residues. Germline values: CDR1 MDHEN, CDR2 SYDVKM. The CDR3 bases are TGTGCCAGCAGTTTTCAGCTCAGGAGCACTGAAGCTTTCTTT. Its protein is CASSFQLRSTEAFF. Supplemented by reference TRBV28 and TRBJ1-1, the full variable domain reads DVKVTQSSRYLVKRTGEKVFLECVQDMDHENMFWYRQDPGLGLRLIYFSYDVKMKEKGDIPEGYSVSREKKERFSLILESASTNQTSMYLCASSFQLRSTEAFFGQGTRLTVV.

V gene TRBV6-5 combines with J gene TRBJ1-1; possibly TRBD1 for D (6 bases). The CDR3 has 13 residues. Trimming shortened V by 8 bases and J by 3 bases, and 13 bases separated the two germline ends. Germline V gives CDR1 MNHEY, CDR2 SVGAGI. CDR3 DNA: TGTGCCAGCCGGGGTCGGGGGCACACTGAAGCTTTCTTT. Its translation is CASRGRGHTEAFF.

The J gene is TRBJ2-1, the V gene TRBV28; 7 bases agree with TRBD2. Germline V gives CDR1 MDHEN, CDR2 SYDVKM. V shed 3 bases, J shed 5 bases, and the junction held 10 bases outside the gene matches. The CDR3 has 16 residues. CDR3 nucleotides: TGTGCCAGCAGTTTCCCGCCAGCGGGGTTCAACAATGAGCAGTTCTTC. Its translation: CASSFPPAGFNNEQFF.

The rearrangement joins TRBV11-3 to TRBJ2-3, with 8 bases aligning to TRBD2. The CDR3 length is 18 residues. Germline V gives CDR1 SGHNT, CDR2 YENEEA. The V segment lost 0 bases and the J segment 3 bases; nucleotides outside the gene matches: 11. The chain's CDR3 is CASSLDGWFSGKTDTQYF. CDR3 bases: TGTGCCAGCAGCTTAGATGGTTGGTTTAGCGGGAAAACAGATACGCAGTATTTT.

This chain links TRBV6-6 with TRBJ1-1; D remains unclear. V was clipped by 6 bases and J by 2 bases, with 13 bases between them. CDR3 size: 14 residues. Germline values: CDR1 MNHNY, CDR2 SVGAGI (reference sequence). CDR3 protein: CASSRPSKNTEAFF. DNA of the CDR3: TGTGCCAGCAGCCGCCCCTCTAAAAACACTGAAGCTTTCTTT.

This rearrangement joins TRBV5-4 to TRBJ2-3; 10 nucleotides line up with TRBD2. Germline V gene data show CDR1 as SGHNT and CDR2 as YYREEE (reference sequence). Trimming at V came to 0 bases and at J to 6 bases, leaving 7 bases not matched to a gene. The CDR3 consists of 16 residues. The CDR3, as DNA: TGTGCCAGCAGCTTGGGTACTAGCGGGACGTCCGATACGCAGTATTTT. Translated: CASSLGTSGTSDTQYF.

This clone was counted a few times. The chain is built from TRBV6-1 and TRBJ2-7; tentatively, D is TRBD2 (6 bases). The CDR3 is 10 residues long. Between the trimmed V and J ends, which lost 8 bases and 6 bases, there was a span of 8 bases. CDR1 MNHNS and CDR2 SASEGT come from the germline V gene. DNA for the CDR3: TGTGCCAGCGGGGAGGTCGAGCAGTACTTC. Protein: CASGEVEQYF.

V gene TRBV11-1 combines with J gene TRBJ1-4; D is uncertain. V was pared by 6 bases and J by 2 bases, with 4 bases between. The CDR3 length is 12 residues. From germline, CDR1 is SGHAT and CDR2 FQDESV (reference sequence). This chain's CDR3 is CASSRTNEKLFF. DNA of the CDR3: TGTGCCAGCAGTCGGACTAATGAAAAACTGTTTTTT.

The V gene is TRBV5-6, the J gene TRBJ2-7, with TRBD2 matching 7 bases. The CDR3 consists of 13 residues. Germline V CDR1 and CDR2: SGHDT, YYEEEE. V lost 3 bases to trimming and J lost 1 base; unmatched junction nucleotides: 1. CDR3 protein: CASSWTSSYEQYF. The CDR3 DNA reads as TGTGCCAGCAGCTGGACTAGTTCCTACGAGCAGTACTTC. Drawing the rest from reference TRBV5-6 and TRBJ2-7, the complete variable domain is DAGVTQSPTHLIKTRGQQVTLRCSPKSGHDTVSWYQQALGQGPQFIFQYYEEEERQRGNFPDRFSGHQFPNYSSELNVNALLLGDSALYLCASSWTSSYEQYFGPGTRLTVT.

V gene TRBV6-5 combines with J gene TRBJ1-2; D ambiguous. This CDR3 is 15 amino acids long. Trimming removed 7 bases from V and 0 bases from J, with 15 bases in between. The germline V gene encodes CDR1 MNHEY and CDR2 SVGAGI. Here the CDR3 DNA reads TGTGCCAGCACCGATGGGAGCTTAGCTAACTATGGCTACACCTTC. As protein: CASTDGSLANYGYTF.

V usage is TRBV28 and J usage is TRBJ2-5; D not certain. The length of the CDR3 is 14 residues. The V and J ends lost 6 bases and 1 base respectively, with 12 bases between them. Germline V CDR1 and CDR2: MDHEN, SYDVKM. The CDR3 here is CASRSYWGQETQYF. The CDR3 DNA follows: TGTGCCAGCAGATCATACTGGGGCCAAGAGACCCAGTACTTC.

The CDR3 nucleotides read TGTGCCAGCAGTTCGCCGGGGACAGGCCGTGGGTACACCTTC. It is translated as CASSSPGTGRGYTF. The J gene is TRBJ1-2, the V gene TRBV28; 8 nucleotides match TRBD1. Looked up from germline, CDR1 is MDHEN and CDR2 is SYDVKM. The CDR3 is 14 residues long. The J segment lost 11 bases and the V segment lost 4 bases, leaving 12 bases of the junction unmatched.

The genes are TRBV7-2 and TRBJ1-6; D is ambiguous. V was clipped by 1 base and J by 8 bases, with 6 bases between them. The CDR3 runs 13 residues. Looked up from germline, CDR1 is SGHTA and CDR2 is FQGNSA. This chain's CDR3 is CASSLEVDSPLHF. Written as DNA, the CDR3 is TGTGCCAGCAGCTTAGAAGTAGATTCACCCCTCCACTTT.